Included here is one T cell receptor beta chain sequence, with context. Its specificity is not known. Method: immunoSEQ multiplex PCR; TCRdb's copy keeps in-frame clones and lacks some. The table lists 550,000 to 800,000 clones, over 65% of them singletons. This record comes from a study of shared clonotypes between healthy human individuals. Notes on the study in general: The study generally estimated greater richness for naive than memory subsets.

The CDR3 has 13 residues. In germline, CDR1 is GTSNPN, CDR2 SVGIG (reference sequence). V was shortened by 3 bases and J by 6 bases, with 11 bases between the two germline ends. The TCR sequence derives from a woman in her twenties or thirties in good health. Material: memory CD4+ T cells sorted from blood. Subset noted: CD45RA-negative fraction. The rearrangement joins TRBV30 to TRBJ2-2, with D perhaps being TRBD1 or TRBD2 (5 bases each). CDR3 DNA sequence: TGTGCCTGGAGCCCCTGGGGGTCCGGGGAGCTGTTTTTT. This gives the protein CAWSPWGSGELFF.